Listed here are 12 T cell receptor beta chains from one sample, sequenced in a study of cytomegalovirus exposure and HLA in healthy donors listed by TCRdb under 2017. Receptor amplification or capture employed the immunoSEQ multiplex PCR assay. For the multiplex PCR, a mixture combining 60 forward primers for TCR Vbeta segments and 13 reverse primers for TCR Jbeta segments was used. The table comes from immuneACCESS by way of TCRdb, which keeps in-frame sequences with V and J called. Part of the clones is missing from these tables; in studies checked, under half for an unresolved V gene and the rest for unknown reasons. Counted in this sample were tens of thousands of clones; roughly 90% of them appeared once. Roughly 3% of the sample rests with the top ten. The sample comprised PBMCs. These receptors all stem from a woman aged 18-29 years in good health and CMV-seronegative.

The chain recombines TRBV4-1 with TRBJ2-3, with TRBD2 matching 8 bases. CDR1 and CDR2 (germline): MGHRA, YSYEKL. The CDR3 runs 16 residues. Trimming at V came to 4 bases and at J to 6 bases, leaving 12 bases not matched to a gene. The CDR3 DNA reads as TGCGCCAGCAGCCTAGCCGGGACTAGGACTGTTGATACGCAGTATTTT. Amino acid sequence: CASSLAGTRTVDTQYF.

This chain links TRBV30 with TRBJ1-3; D remains ambiguous. Germline values: CDR1 GTSNPN, CDR2 SVGIG (reference sequence). This CDR3 comprises 15 residues. Trimming removed 2 bases from V and 0 bases from J, with 11 bases in between. The CDR3 is CAWSSAERSGNTIYF. In DNA form, the CDR3 reads TGTGCCTGGAGTTCGGCCGAGCGCTCTGGAAACACCATATATTTT.

The V call is TRBV18, the J call TRBJ2-2, with 10 bases fitting TRBD2. CDR3 length: 15 amino acids. CDR1 and CDR2 from the germline V gene are KGHSH and LQKENI. J gave up 4 bases and V 4 bases, and 3 bases lay outside the gene matches. CDR3 in amino acids: CASSLAGGITGELFF. As DNA, the CDR3 is TGTGCCAGCTCACTAGCGGGAGGTATCACCGGGGAGCTGTTTTTT. The full variable domain, in which reference TRBV18 and TRBJ2-2 provide the parts outside the CDR3, is NAGVMQNPRHLVRRRGQEARLRCSPMKGHSHVYWYRQLPEEGLKFMVYLQKENIIDESGMPKERFSAEFPKEGPSILRIQQVVRGDSAAYFCASSLAGGITGELFFGEGSRLTVL.

This chain links TRBV6-1 with TRBJ2-1; 9 bases map to TRBD2. Germline lookup yields CDR1 MNHNS and CDR2 SASEGT. The V segment lost 5 bases and the J segment 6 bases; nucleotides outside the gene matches: 8. This CDR3 has 15 amino acids. The CDR3 nucleotides are TGTGCCAGCAGTCAGAGGACTAGCGCAGTCAATGAGCAGTTCTTC. Translated: CASSQRTSAVNEQFF.

The genes are TRBV5-4 and TRBJ2-7; TRBD1 matches 7 bases. With 4 bases clipped from V and 2 bases from J, the junction kept 6 bases outside the gene matches. The germline gives CDR1 SGHNT, CDR2 YYREEE (reference sequence). The CDR3 sequence is 14 residues long. CDR3 sequence (DNA): TGTGCCAGCAGCATCCGGGACAGCACCTACGAGCAGTACTTC. It yields the protein CASSIRDSTYEQYF. The full variable domain, rest sourced from reference TRBV5-4 and TRBJ2-7, is ETGVTQSPTHLIKTRGQQVTLRCSSQSGHNTVSWYQQALGQGPQFIFQYYREEENGRGNFPPRFSGLQFPNYSSELNVNALELDDSALYLCASSIRDSTYEQYFGPGTRLTVT.

The chain has TRBV14 and TRBJ2-7; D perhaps matches TRBD1 (6 bases). V dropped 1 base and J dropped 6 bases, with 10 bases sitting between them. Germline loops: CDR1 SGHDN, CDR2 FVKESK. This CDR3 has 13 amino acids. The CDR3, as DNA: TGTGCCAGCAGCCAAGTCAGGGGCGGCGAGCAGTACTTC. Translated: CASSQVRGGEQYF.

The rearrangement uses TRBV7-9 and TRBJ2-7, with D perhaps matching TRBD2 (5 bases). CDR1 SEHNR and CDR2 FQNEAQ come from the germline V gene (reference sequence). This CDR3 comprises 12 residues. V gave up 6 bases and J gave up 6 bases, with 12 bases separating them. CDR3 DNA sequence: TGTGCCAGCAGTCCGGGCGGGTTCGAGCAGTACTTC. Amino acid sequence: CASSPGGFEQYF.

The J gene is TRBJ2-5, the V gene TRBV15; TRBD1 might be the D (6 bases). The CDR3 contains 16 residues. Trimming pared 1 base from V and 5 bases from J, leaving 17 bases between. The germline V gene encodes CDR1 LNHNV and CDR2 YYDKDF (reference sequence). The CDR3 is CATSRGQEARTETQYF. CDR3 bases: TGTGCCACCAGCAGAGGACAGGAGGCGAGGACGGAGACCCAGTACTTC.

This chain connects TRBV12-5 to TRBJ1-2, with TRBD1 identical over 9 bases. The CDR3 has 17 residues. V shed 4 bases, J shed 3 bases, and the junction held 12 bases outside the gene matches. Germline CDR1 is LGHNT and CDR2 is FRNRAP. The CDR3 sequence: CASGSSLRTGDHYGYTF. The DNA of the CDR3 is TGTGCTAGTGGTTCCTCCCTCCGGACAGGGGACCACTATGGCTACACCTTC.

The rearrangement links TRBV5-1 to TRBJ2-2, with 8 bases fitting TRBD1. The CDR3 covers 14 residues. Germline values: CDR1 SGHRS, CDR2 YFSETQ. With V trimmed by 3 bases and J by 5 bases, 3 bases remained unmatched. Here the CDR3 DNA reads TGCGCCAGCAGCTCCGGGACAGGAACCGGGGAGCTGTTTTTT. Its translation is CASSSGTGTGELFF.

The chain links TRBV18 to TRBJ2-7; TRBD1 matches at 10 bases. J lost 2 bases, V lost 3 bases, and 4 bases had no gene match. Germline lookup yields CDR1 KGHSH and CDR2 LQKENI. This CDR3 contains 15 residues. DNA for the CDR3: TGTGCCAGCTCACCCGGACAGGGGGTACCCTACGAGCAGTACTTC. Translation: CASSPGQGVPYEQYF.

V is TRBV20-1 and J is TRBJ1-1; perhaps TRBD1 as D (5 bases). V was shortened by 3 bases and J by 5 bases, with 7 bases between the two germline ends. The V gene's germline CDR1 is DFQATT and CDR2 SNEGSKA (reference sequence). CDR3 length equals 11 residues. This CDR3 is CSARSGTEAFF. CDR3 nucleotide sequence: TGCAGTGCTAGGTCAGGGACTGAAGCTTTCTTT.